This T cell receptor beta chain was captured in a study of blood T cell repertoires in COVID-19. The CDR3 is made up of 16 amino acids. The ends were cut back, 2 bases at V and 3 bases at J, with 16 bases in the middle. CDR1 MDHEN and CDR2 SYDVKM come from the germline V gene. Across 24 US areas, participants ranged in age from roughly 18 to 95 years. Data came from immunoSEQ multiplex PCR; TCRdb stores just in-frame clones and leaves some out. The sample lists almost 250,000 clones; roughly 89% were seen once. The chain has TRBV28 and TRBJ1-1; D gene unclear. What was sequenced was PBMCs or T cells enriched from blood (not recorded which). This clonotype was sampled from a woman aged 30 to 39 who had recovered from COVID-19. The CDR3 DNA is TGTGCCAGCAGTTTACCTCGAATTTGGCGGGACACTGAAGCTTTCTTT. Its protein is CASSLPRIWRDTEAFF.